A selection of T cell receptor beta chains follows, all from one sample in a study of preoperative IRX-2 immunotherapy in early breast cancer. Assay: immunoSEQ multiplex PCR; the TCRdb copy retains only in-frame clones and omits some. The table records about 45,000 clones, 60% to 80% of them present only once. Sequenced here: tumor tissue, sampled after IRX-2 immunotherapy. The receptors were gathered from a human donor with breast cancer. The CDR3 runs from the conserved cysteine through the conserved F or W. The order of the fields is clone size, D gene, V gene, J gene, CDR3 protein, CDR3 DNA. The D gene is left open where the match is weak. Where a row states a size, it is once, few, many or the class of an expanded clone; other rows omit it.

clone_size: .; d_call: .; v_call: TRBV6-8; j_call: TRBJ2-7; cdr3_aa: CASSYSRFNEQYF; cdr3_nt: TGTGCCAGCAGTTACTCTCGGTTTAACGAGCAGTACTTC
clone_size: few; d_call: TRBD1; v_call: TRBV11-3; j_call: TRBJ2-7; cdr3_aa: CASSRSGQVSYEQYF; cdr3_nt: TGTGCCAGCAGCCGATCCGGACAGGTCTCCTACGAGCAGTACTTC
clone_size: .; d_call: .; v_call: TRBV15; j_call: TRBJ2-5; cdr3_aa: CATSRDGRQIRETQYF; cdr3_nt: TGTGCCACCAGCAGAGATGGGAGACAGATAAGAGAGACCCAGTACTTC
clone_size: .; d_call: .; v_call: TRBV23-1; j_call: TRBJ2-7; cdr3_aa: CASSLAGRGIGEQYF; cdr3_nt: TGCGCCAGCAGCTTGGCGGGCCGGGGGATCGGAGAGCAGTACTTC
clone_size: .; d_call: .; v_call: TRBV11-3; j_call: TRBJ1-5; cdr3_aa: CASSPGPDPERQPQHF; cdr3_nt: TGTGCCAGCAGCCCCGGACCCGACCCGGAGAGGCAGCCCCAGCATTTT
clone_size: .; d_call: TRBD1; v_call: TRBV6-8; j_call: TRBJ1-1; cdr3_aa: CASIRTGNTEAFF; cdr3_nt: TGTGCCAGCATCAGGACAGGGAACACTGAAGCTTTCTTT
clone_size: .; d_call: .; v_call: TRBV11-3; j_call: TRBJ2-7; cdr3_aa: CASSPDWASYEQYF; cdr3_nt: TGTGCCAGCAGCCCCGACTGGGCTTCCTACGAGCAGTACTTC
clone_size: .; d_call: TRBD1; v_call: TRBV18; j_call: TRBJ1-4; cdr3_aa: CASSPRATGGEKLFF; cdr3_nt: TGTGCCAGCTCACCACGGGCGACAGGGGGCGAAAAACTGTTTTTT
clone_size: .; d_call: .; v_call: TRBV7-8; j_call: TRBJ1-5; cdr3_aa: CASSLRGRQPQHF; cdr3_nt: TGTGCCAGCAGCTTAAGGGGTAGACAGCCCCAGCATTTT
clone_size: once; d_call: .; v_call: TRBV19; j_call: TRBJ1-6; cdr3_aa: CASSIGRTNSPLHF; cdr3_nt: TGTGCCAGTAGTATAGGCAGGACAAATTCACCCCTCCACTTT
clone_size: .; d_call: .; v_call: TRBV6-8; j_call: TRBJ1-3; cdr3_aa: CASSYQGQSGNTIYF; cdr3_nt: TGTGCCAGCAGTTACCAGGGACAATCTGGAAACACCATATATTTT
clone_size: .; d_call: .; v_call: TRBV14; j_call: TRBJ1-2; cdr3_aa: CASSQAGRGPDYGYTF; cdr3_nt: TGTGCCAGCAGCCAAGCAGGGCGGGGGCCGGACTATGGCTACACCTTC
clone_size: .; d_call: .; v_call: TRBV19; j_call: TRBJ1-6; cdr3_aa: CASSLTAIINSPLHF; cdr3_nt: TGTGCCAGTAGTCTTACAGCCATTATTAATTCACCCCTCCACTTT
clone_size: few; d_call: .; v_call: TRBV6-8; j_call: TRBJ1-6; cdr3_aa: CASSFGQPNSPLHF; cdr3_nt: TGTGCCAGCAGTTTCGGACAGCCCAATTCACCCCTCCACTTT
clone_size: .; d_call: .; v_call: TRBV11-3; j_call: TRBJ2-6; cdr3_aa: CASSFGAGANVLTF; cdr3_nt: TGTGCCAGCAGTTTCGGCGCTGGGGCCAACGTCCTGACTTTC
clone_size: .; d_call: .; v_call: TRBV23-1; j_call: TRBJ1-4; cdr3_aa: CASTPPQSEKLFF; cdr3_nt: TGCGCCAGCACACCACCGCAGTCAGAAAAACTGTTTTTT
clone_size: .; d_call: .; v_call: TRBV18; j_call: TRBJ1-2; cdr3_aa: CASSPDTVNYGYTF; cdr3_nt: TGTGCCAGCTCACCGGACACGGTTAACTATGGCTACACCTTC
clone_size: few; d_call: .; v_call: TRBV6-8; j_call: TRBJ2-7; cdr3_aa: CASGMGSPTPYEQYF; cdr3_nt: TGTGCCAGCGGGATGGGTAGCCCCACCCCCTACGAGCAGTACTTC
clone_size: .; d_call: TRBD1; v_call: TRBV6-8; j_call: TRBJ2-2; cdr3_aa: CASSGGQGEAGELFF; cdr3_nt: TGTGCCAGCAGTGGGGGACAGGGTGAAGCCGGGGAGCTGTTTTTT
clone_size: .; d_call: TRBD1; v_call: TRBV11-3; j_call: TRBJ2-2; cdr3_aa: CASSSDRGGTGELFF; cdr3_nt: TGTGCCAGCAGCTCAGACAGGGGTGGCACCGGGGAGCTGTTTTTT
clone_size: .; d_call: .; v_call: TRBV6-8; j_call: TRBJ2-3; cdr3_aa: CASSERAGRRTDTQYF; cdr3_nt: TGTGCCAGCAGTGAGAGGGCGGGGCGTCGCACAGATACGCAGTATTTT
clone_size: .; d_call: TRBD2; v_call: TRBV30; j_call: TRBJ2-3; cdr3_aa: CAWSVHGAGVPRDTQYF; cdr3_nt: TGTGCCTGGAGTGTACACGGAGCGGGAGTACCAAGAGATACGCAGTATTTT
clone_size: .; d_call: .; v_call: TRBV11-3; j_call: TRBJ1-4; cdr3_aa: CASSFSGTPLTNEKLFF; cdr3_nt: TGTGCCAGCAGTTTTTCCGGGACGCCACTAACTAATGAAAAACTGTTTTTT
clone_size: .; d_call: .; v_call: TRBV5-1; j_call: TRBJ2-5; cdr3_aa: CASLKPGPGETQYF; cdr3_nt: TGCGCCAGCCTAAAACCAGGGCCTGGCGAGACCCAGTACTTC
clone_size: .; d_call: .; v_call: TRBV6-8; j_call: TRBJ2-7; cdr3_aa: CASRNLTGPDEQYF; cdr3_nt: TGTGCCAGCAGGAATCTTACAGGGCCCGACGAGCAGTACTTC
clone_size: .; d_call: .; v_call: TRBV28; j_call: TRBJ1-2; cdr3_aa: CASSFNDYGYTF; cdr3_nt: TGTGCCAGCAGTTTTAACGACTATGGCTACACCTTC
clone_size: .; d_call: .; v_call: TRBV11-3; j_call: TRBJ1-1; cdr3_aa: CASSRQDSLNTEAFF; cdr3_nt: TGTGCCAGCAGCCGCCAGGACAGCCTGAACACTGAAGCTTTCTTT
clone_size: .; d_call: TRBD2; v_call: TRBV12-5; j_call: TRBJ2-3; cdr3_aa: CASGPRTSGGTQYF; cdr3_nt: TGTGCTAGTGGTCCACGGACTAGCGGGGGCACGCAGTATTTT
clone_size: .; d_call: TRBD2; v_call: TRBV28; j_call: TRBJ2-1; cdr3_aa: CASSPQLAGARNEQFF; cdr3_nt: TGTGCCAGCAGCCCCCAGCTAGCGGGAGCCCGCAATGAGCAGTTCTTC